This T cell receptor (beta chain) was documented in a study of cytomegalovirus exposure and HLA in healthy donors. Study results and limitations: Later genetic work tied a missense DCLRE1C variant to beta-chain V and J trimming. In a later analysis, donors in an Asian-associated ancestry cluster reportedly had fewer N-insertions in productive TCRs than the cohort mean. Looking again later, the authors saw that most CMV-associated TCR beta chains seemed HLA-restricted.

CDR1 and CDR2 (germline): MNHEY, SMNVEV (reference sequence). V lost 8 bases and J lost 4; bases outside the gene matches: 4. This CDR3 contains 12 residues. Remarks on this clone: As yet, its antigen is unknown.

Both 60 Vbeta primers and 13 Jbeta primers went into the PCR. TCRdb's table, derived via immunoSEQ multiplex PCR, lists solely in-frame clones and lacks some. The sample has about 190,000 clones; about 84% are singletons. Specimen: PBMCs. The source of this sequence is a man over 45 in good health and CMV-seronegative. J is TRBJ2-7 and V is TRBV27; 8 nucleotides align to TRBD1. The CDR3 here is CASGDRGYEQYF. The CDR3 DNA follows: TGTGCCAGCGGTGACAGGGGTTACGAGCAGTACTTC.